The present entry profiles one T cell receptor beta chain with its context. What it binds is unknown. The record originates from a study of CD8+ T cells in alopecia areata. As for the study in general: Treatment with tofacitinib (6 to 18 months) was followed by 6 months off drug. Treated patients were scored for severity by percent of scalp affected.

Study results and limitations: Association of baseline CD8+ expansion with response is uncertain owing to one nonresponder. Scalp clonality, along with expanded CD8+ clones among the top 100, was significantly decreased by tofacitinib.

cDNA reverse transcribed from extracted RNA served as the sequencing template. Method: immunoSEQ multiplex PCR; TCRdb's copy keeps in-frame clones and lacks some. The table records fewer than 200,000 clones, roughly 60% of them present only once. Germline values: CDR1 PRHDT, CDR2 FYEKMQ (reference sequence). Between the trimmed V and J ends, which lost 1 base and 4 bases, there was a span of 19 bases. The CDR3 has 17 amino acids. Treatment here: oral pan-JAK inhibitor, 5-10 mg twice daily. V usage is TRBV13 and J usage is TRBJ1-1; D possibly corresponds to TRBD1 (6 bases). The material sequenced was CD4+ T cells sorted from blood, taken at roughly week 58, from a patient treated with tofacitinib. This receptor was taken from a human donor with alopecia areata. CDR3 loop: CASSLAGQSRGSTEAFF. Here the CDR3 DNA reads TGTGCCAGCAGCTTAGCCGGACAGTCAAGAGGGAGCACTGAAGCTTTCTTT.